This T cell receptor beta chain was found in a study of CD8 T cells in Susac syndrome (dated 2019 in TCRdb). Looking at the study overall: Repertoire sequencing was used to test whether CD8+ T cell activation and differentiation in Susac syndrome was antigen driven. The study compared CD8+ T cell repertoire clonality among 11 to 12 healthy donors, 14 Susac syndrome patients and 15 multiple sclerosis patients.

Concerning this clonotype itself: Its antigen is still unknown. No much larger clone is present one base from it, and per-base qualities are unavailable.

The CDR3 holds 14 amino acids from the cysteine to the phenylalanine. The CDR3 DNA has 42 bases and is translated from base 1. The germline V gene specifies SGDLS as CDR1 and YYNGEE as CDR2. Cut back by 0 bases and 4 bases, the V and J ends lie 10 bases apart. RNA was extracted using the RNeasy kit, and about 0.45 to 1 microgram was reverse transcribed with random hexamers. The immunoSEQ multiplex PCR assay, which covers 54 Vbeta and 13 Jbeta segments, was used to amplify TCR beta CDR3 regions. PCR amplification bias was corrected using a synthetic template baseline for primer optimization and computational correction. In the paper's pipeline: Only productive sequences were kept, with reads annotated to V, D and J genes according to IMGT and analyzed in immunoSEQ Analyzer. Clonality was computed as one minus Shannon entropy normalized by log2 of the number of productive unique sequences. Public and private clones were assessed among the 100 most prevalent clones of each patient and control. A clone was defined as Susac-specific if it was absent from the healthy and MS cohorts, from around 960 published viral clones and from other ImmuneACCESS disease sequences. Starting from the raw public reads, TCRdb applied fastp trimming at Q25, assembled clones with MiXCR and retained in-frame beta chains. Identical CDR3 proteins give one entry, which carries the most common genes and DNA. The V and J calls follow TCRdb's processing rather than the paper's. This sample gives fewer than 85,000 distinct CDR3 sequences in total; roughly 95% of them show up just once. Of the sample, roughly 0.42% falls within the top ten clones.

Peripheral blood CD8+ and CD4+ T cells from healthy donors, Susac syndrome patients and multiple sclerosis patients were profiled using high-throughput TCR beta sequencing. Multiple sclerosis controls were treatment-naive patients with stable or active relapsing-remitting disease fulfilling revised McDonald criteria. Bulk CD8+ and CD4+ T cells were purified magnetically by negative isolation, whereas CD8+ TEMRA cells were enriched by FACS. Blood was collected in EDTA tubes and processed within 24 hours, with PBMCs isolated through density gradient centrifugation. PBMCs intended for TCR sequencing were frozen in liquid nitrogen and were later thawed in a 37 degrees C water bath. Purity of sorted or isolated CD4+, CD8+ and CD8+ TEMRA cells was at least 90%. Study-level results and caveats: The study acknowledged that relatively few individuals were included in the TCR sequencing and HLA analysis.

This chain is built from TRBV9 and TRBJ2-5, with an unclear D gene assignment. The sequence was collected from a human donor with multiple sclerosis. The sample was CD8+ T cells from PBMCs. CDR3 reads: CASSVGVLRETQYF. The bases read TGTGCCAGCAGCGTAGGAGTCCTCCGAGAGACCCAGTACTTC.